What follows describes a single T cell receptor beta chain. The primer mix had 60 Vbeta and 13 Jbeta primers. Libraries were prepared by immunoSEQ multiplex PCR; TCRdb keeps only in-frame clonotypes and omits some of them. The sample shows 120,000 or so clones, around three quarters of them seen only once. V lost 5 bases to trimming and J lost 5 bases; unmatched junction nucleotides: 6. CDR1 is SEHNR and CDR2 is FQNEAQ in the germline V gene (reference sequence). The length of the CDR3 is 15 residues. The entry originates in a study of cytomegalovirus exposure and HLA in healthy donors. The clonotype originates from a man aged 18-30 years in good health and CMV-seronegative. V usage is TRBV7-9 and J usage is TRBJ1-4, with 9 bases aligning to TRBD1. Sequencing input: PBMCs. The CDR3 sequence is CASSLWTGVNEKLFF. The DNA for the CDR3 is TGTGCCAGCAGCCTCTGGACAGGGGTGAATGAAAAACTGTTTTTT.